Below, 23 T cell receptor beta chains from the same sample are listed, as sequenced in a study of shared clonotypes between healthy human individuals. The data were produced by immunoSEQ multiplex PCR, yet TCRdb's version contains in-frame clones alone and is incomplete. The data show about 680,000 clones, 74% seen once. Input material: memory CD4+ T cells sorted from blood. Subset specified: CD45RA-negative fraction. The receptor set was obtained from a woman aged 25-40 years in good health.

In its sample, this clone was seen once. The chain joins TRBV16 to TRBJ1-3, with D possibly being TRBD1 (6 bases). CDR1 and CDR2 (germline): KGHSY, FQNENV. V lost 0 bases to trimming and J lost 8 bases, with 14 bases between them. This CDR3 has 15 residues. CDR3 nucleotide sequence: TGTGCCAGCAGCCAATCGCCAGGGGAGGCAGACACCATATATTTT. Translated, it gives CASSQSPGEADTIYF. The full variable domain, completed using reference TRBV16 and TRBJ1-3, is GEEVAQTPKHLVRGEGQKAKLYCAPIKGHSYVFWYQQVLKNEFKFLISFQNENVFDETGMPKERFSAKCLPNSPCSLEIQATKLEDSAVYFCASSQSPGEADTIYFGEGSWLTVV.

The chain has TRBV14 and TRBJ2-3; 9 bases are shared with TRBD2. CDR3 length: 14 amino acids. CDR1 and CDR2 from the germline V gene are SGHDN and FVKESK. V shed 1 base, J shed 14 bases, and the junction held 10 bases outside the gene matches. The CDR3 region is CASSQGIAGAPLYF. CDR3 coding DNA: TGTGCCAGCAGCCAAGGGATAGCGGGAGCTCCTTTGTATTTT.

This clone was counted between two and nine times. The V and J genes are TRBV27 and TRBJ2-1; D is undetermined. CDR1 and CDR2 (germline): MNHEY, SMNVEV (reference sequence). V lost 3 bases and J lost 5, with 5 bases in between. CDR3 length equals 12 residues. The CDR3 here is CASSFRDNEQFF. As DNA, the CDR3 is TGTGCCAGCAGTTTTAGAGACAATGAGCAGTTCTTC.

The CDR3 DNA reads as TGTGCCAGCACGCGGGAACCTTCTGAAGCTTTCTTT. Protein sequence: CASTREPSEAFF. The chain links TRBV28 to TRBJ1-1; unclear D gene. Germline values: CDR1 MDHEN, CDR2 SYDVKM. This CDR3 region has 12 residues. V gave up 7 bases and J gave up 6 bases, with 12 bases separating them.

V and J are TRBV6-1 and TRBJ1-1; D is possibly TRBD1 (6 bases). The germline V gene encodes CDR1 MNHNS and CDR2 SASEGT. The CDR3 runs 14 residues. V lost 2 bases, J lost 8 bases, and 15 bases lay in between. Written as DNA, the CDR3 is TGTGCCAGCAGTGAAAGGGGGGGCCCGACCGAAGCTTTCTTT. Translation gives CASSERGGPTEAFF.

V is TRBV7-2 and J is TRBJ1-4; D may be TRBD1 (5 bases). The V gene lost 3 bases and the J gene lost 7 bases, with 9 bases spanning the gap. The CDR3 has 13 amino acids. Per germline, CDR1 SGHTA and CDR2 FQGNSA. The CDR3 bases are TGTGCCAGCAGCTTCCAGGGCGGTGAAAAACTGTTTTTT. It yields the protein CASSFQGGEKLFF.

The rearrangement uses TRBV28 and TRBJ1-1; TRBD1 agrees at 8 bases. The trim removed 6 bases at V and 6 bases at J, leaving 12 bases unmatched. The CDR3 is made up of 15 amino acids. Germline CDR1 MDHEN, CDR2 SYDVKM. The CDR3 region has the DNA TGTGCCAGCAGCTTTCGACAGGGGAAAGGGGCTGAAGCTTTCTTT. This translates into CASSFRQGKGAEAFF.

The rearrangement uses TRBV28 and TRBJ1-2; 8 bases line up with TRBD1. The CDR3 extends over 12 amino acids. Losses at the gene ends were 8 bases for V and 3 bases for J; bases not matched to a gene: 2. Germline V lookup: CDR1 MDHEN, CDR2 SYDVKM. CDR3 region: CASRDRYYGYTF. CDR3 nucleotides: TGTGCCAGCCGGGACAGGTACTATGGCTACACCTTC.

This clone was seen a single time. The chain uses TRBV18 and TRBJ2-1, with D hard to call. From germline, CDR1 is KGHSH and CDR2 LQKENI. This CDR3 contains 13 residues. Trimming stripped 3 bases from V and 3 bases from J, with 6 bases between. CDR3 loop: CASSPAGYNEQFF. The CDR3 DNA is TGTGCCAGCTCACCCGCAGGCTACAATGAGCAGTTCTTC.

The chain carries TRBV9 and TRBJ2-1; 7 bases are a match to TRBD1. J gave up 4 bases and V 4 bases, and 8 bases lay outside the gene matches. There are 15 residues in the CDR3. The germline CDR1 and CDR2 sequences are SGDLS and YYNGEE. The CDR3 here is CASSSGGQDYNEQFF. The DNA of the CDR3 is TGTGCCAGCAGCTCAGGGGGTCAGGATTACAATGAGCAGTTCTTC.

Here the CDR3 reads CASSRQSNTEAFF. In DNA, the CDR3 is TGTGCCAGCAGCCGACAATCCAACACTGAAGCTTTCTTT. V usage is TRBV11-3 and J usage is TRBJ1-1; D gene unclear. Germline-derived CDR1 and CDR2 are SGHNT and YENEEA. V lost 5 bases and J lost 2, with 9 bases in between. The CDR3 length is 13 residues. Full variable domain (missing parts from reference TRBV11-3 and TRBJ1-1): EAGVVQSPRYKIIEKKQPVAFWCNPISGHNTLYWYLQNLGQGPELLIRYENEEAVDDSQLPKDRFSAERLKGVDSTLKIQPAELGDSAVYLCASSRQSNTEAFFGQGTRLTVV.

This chain links TRBV6-6 with TRBJ1-1; D unresolved. Per germline, CDR1 MNHNY and CDR2 SVGAGI (reference sequence). The CDR3 is made up of 14 amino acids. The V and J ends lost 5 bases and 3 bases respectively, with 13 bases between them. CDR3: CASSRTWEDTEAFF. CDR3 DNA: TGTGCCAGCAGTCGGACTTGGGAAGACACTGAAGCTTTCTTT.

This clone was observed at least ten times. Distinct nucleotide sequences in the sample also encode this CDR3. CDR3 sequence (DNA): TGCGCCAGCAGCTTGGAAGGGACAGACAATCAGCCCCAGCATTTT. It yields the protein CASSLEGTDNQPQHF. The chain links TRBV5-1 to TRBJ1-5; 7 bases fit TRBD1. CDR1 is SGHRS and CDR2 is YFSETQ in the germline V gene. The V and J ends lost 0 bases and 3 bases, in that order; junction bases with no gene match: 3. The CDR3 sequence is 15 residues long.

This chain uses TRBV6-4 with TRBJ2-3; TRBD1 matches 9 bases. Germline trimming cut 5 bases from V and 5 bases from J; bases unmatched to any gene: 8. Germline V gene lookup returns CDR1 MRHNA and CDR2 SNTAGT. The CDR3 totals 15 residues. In nucleotides, the CDR3 is TGTGCCAGCAGTAACGGACAGGGGAGTATAGATACGCAGTATTTT. Amino acids: CASSNGQGSIDTQYF.

This chain joins TRBV28 and TRBJ1-5, with 10 bases matching TRBD1. The CDR3 runs to 15 residues. Germline V CDR1 and CDR2: MDHEN, SYDVKM. J gave up 6 bases and V 2 bases, and 4 bases lay outside the gene matches. Here the CDR3 reads CASSLLGTGVQPQHF. The CDR3 DNA reads TGTGCCAGCAGTTTACTTGGGACAGGGGTTCAGCCCCAGCATTTT. Combining the CDR3 with reference TRBV28 and TRBJ1-5 gives the whole variable domain DVKVTQSSRYLVKRTGEKVFLECVQDMDHENMFWYRQDPGLGLRLIYFSYDVKMKEKGDIPEGYSVSREKKERFSLILESASTNQTSMYLCASSLLGTGVQPQHFGDGTRLSIL.

V usage is TRBV30 and J usage is TRBJ1-5, with D possibly being TRBD1 (6 bases). Germline lookup yields CDR1 GTSNPN and CDR2 SVGIG (reference sequence). V gave up 2 bases and J gave up 6 bases, with 11 bases separating them. The CDR3 is 13 amino acids. The DNA of the CDR3 is TGTGCCTGGAGTTCCACAGGGACTCAGCCCCAGCATTTT. It yields the protein CAWSSTGTQPQHF.

There are a few counts of this clone. The chain combines TRBV6-1 with TRBJ1-5; D is possibly TRBD1 (5 bases). V gave up 0 bases and J gave up 4 bases, with 10 bases separating them. The germline CDR1 and CDR2 sequences are MNHNS and SASEGT. This CDR3 is built from 15 residues. CDR3 DNA: TGTGCCAGCAGTGAAGCGTTGGCAGGGAATCAGCCCCAGCATTTT. This encodes CASSEALAGNQPQHF.

The V gene is TRBV29-1, the J gene TRBJ2-7; the D gene is possibly TRBD1 (5 bases). This CDR3 has 13 amino acids. V gave up 0 bases and J gave up 4 bases, with 10 bases separating them. Germline-derived CDR1 and CDR2 are SQVTM and ANQGSEA. For the CDR3, the DNA is TGCAGCGTTGAAGATCAGAACAGGTACGAGCAGTACTTC. It encodes CSVEDQNRYEQYF.

The V call is TRBV7-9, the J call TRBJ1-1; D is perhaps TRBD1 (6 bases). The CDR3 totals 13 residues. Between the trimmed V and J ends, which lost 5 bases and 11 bases, there was a span of 18 bases. Germline values: CDR1 SEHNR, CDR2 FQNEAQ (reference sequence). The CDR3 sequence is CASSPTGQGWAFF. CDR3 nucleotide sequence: TGTGCCAGCAGCCCCACAGGGCAGGGTTGGGCTTTCTTT. The entire variable domain, with the rest obtained from reference TRBV7-9 and TRBJ1-1, is as follows: DTGVSQNPRHKITKRGQNVTFRCDPISEHNRLYWYRQTLGQGPEFLTYFQNEAQLEKSRLLSDRFSAERPKGSFSTLEIQRTEQGDSAMYLCASSPTGQGWAFFGQGTRLTVV.

The chain combines TRBV5-1 with TRBJ2-7; D is unclear. This CDR3 spans 15 amino acids. CDR1 and CDR2 (germline): SGHRS, YFSETQ. The V end was cut by 2 bases, the J end by 5 bases, with 17 bases between. Here the CDR3 reads CASSFSPGGRNEQYF. DNA for the CDR3: TGCGCCAGCAGCTTCTCCCCGGGTGGTCGGAACGAGCAGTACTTC. Supplemented by reference TRBV5-1 and TRBJ2-7, the full variable domain reads KAGVTQTPRYLIKTRGQQVTLSCSPISGHRSVSWYQQTPGQGLQFLFEYFSETQRNKGNFPGRFSGRQFSNSRSEMNVSTLELGDSALYLCASSFSPGGRNEQYFGPGTRLTVT.

This chain uses TRBV6-5 with TRBJ1-5; D unresolved. The CDR3 extends over 15 amino acids. The V gene lost 2 bases and the J gene lost 9 bases, with 17 bases spanning the gap. Germline-derived CDR1 and CDR2 are MNHEY and SVGAGI. The CDR3, as DNA: TGTGCCAGCAGTTACCGCGGCCGCGATAAGGGGCCCCAGCATTTT. This translates into CASSYRGRDKGPQHF.

Points on this clone: The sample has other DNA sequences that encode this CDR3 too. This chain connects TRBV6-1 to TRBJ1-3; D not resolved. The germline V gene has CDR1 MNHNS and CDR2 SASEGT. Between the trimmed V and J ends, which lost 0 bases and 0 bases, there was a span of 6 bases. The CDR3 contains 15 residues. CDR3 loop: CASSEAGVSGNTIYF. The CDR3 nucleotides read TGTGCCAGCAGTGAAGCGGGCGTCTCTGGAAACACCATATATTTT.

This chain joins TRBV6-6 and TRBJ2-3; a weak D match, TRBD2 (5 bases). The germline V gene has CDR1 MNHNY and CDR2 SVGAGI (reference sequence). The CDR3 totals 15 residues. Trimming removed 0 bases at V and 6 bases at J, with 13 bases between. The CDR3 region is CASSYSTTVGDTQYF. The CDR3 DNA is TGTGCCAGCAGTTACTCGACTACCGTTGGGGATACGCAGTATTTT.